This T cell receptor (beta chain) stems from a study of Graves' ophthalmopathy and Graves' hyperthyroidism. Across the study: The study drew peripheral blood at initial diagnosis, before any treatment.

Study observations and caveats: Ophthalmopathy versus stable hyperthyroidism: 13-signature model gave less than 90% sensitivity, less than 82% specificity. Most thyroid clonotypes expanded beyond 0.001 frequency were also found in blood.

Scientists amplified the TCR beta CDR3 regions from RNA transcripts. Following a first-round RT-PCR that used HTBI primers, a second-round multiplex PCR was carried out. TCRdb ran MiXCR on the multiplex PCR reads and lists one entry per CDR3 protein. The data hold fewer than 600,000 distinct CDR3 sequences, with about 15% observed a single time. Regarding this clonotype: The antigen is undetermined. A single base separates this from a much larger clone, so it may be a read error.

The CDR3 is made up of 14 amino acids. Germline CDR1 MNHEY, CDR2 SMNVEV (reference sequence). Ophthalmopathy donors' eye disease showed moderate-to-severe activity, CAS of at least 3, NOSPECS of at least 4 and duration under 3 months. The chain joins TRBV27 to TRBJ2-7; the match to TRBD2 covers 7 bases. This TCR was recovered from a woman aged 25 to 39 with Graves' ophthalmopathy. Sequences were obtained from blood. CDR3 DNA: TGTGCCAGCAGCTCCGCACCCCGGGACTACGAGCGGTACTTC. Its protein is CASSSAPRDYERYF.